This passage covers 19 T cell receptor beta chains from one sample sequenced in a study of tumor-infiltrating lymphocytes in primary liver carcinoma. Unsorted whole blood supplied the RNA, and germline DNA was extracted too. With a constant-region primer, TCR beta cDNA was made from 400 to 550 ng of total RNA. Libraries covering TCR beta were generated through three nested multiplex PCR rounds (using a slightly modified ARM-PCR). It was with TRBV1-TRBV30 forward primers and a C-beta reverse primer that the first two PCR rounds were run, at about 9 cycles each. TCRdb redid the calling of the multiplex PCR reads with MiXCR, one entry per CDR3 protein. The data show 310,000 or so distinct CDR3 sequences, with 45% to 70% seen just once and about 17% held by the top ten. Sequencing was performed on peripheral blood. The receptors were gathered from a woman in her 30s with primary liver carcinoma and hepatitis B virus infection.

As concerns this clonotype: Since no conserved phenylalanine or tryptophan closes the CDR3, a read error is the likely cause. CDR3 amino acids: CASSKGQDPYNEQFS. CDR3 in DNA: TGTGCCAGCAGCAAAGGACAAGACCCTTACAATGAGCAGTTCTCC. The rearrangement links TRBV11-3 to TRBJ2-1; TRBD1 might be the D (5 bases). Germline CDR1 reads SGHNT; CDR2 reads YENEEA. Trimming left V 5 bases short and J 4 bases short, with 15 bases between. The CDR3 runs 15 residues.

Concerning this clonotype: At one boundary the junction diverges from the germline segment, which might be a read error. The V gene is TRBV4-3, the J gene TRBJ2-7; D unclear. The germline CDR1 and CDR2 sequences are LGHNA and YSLEER. CDR3 size: 14 residues. CDR3: CASGQGVGNYEQYF. CDR3 in DNA: TGCGCCAGCGGCCAAGGCGTAGGGAATTACGAGCAGTACTTC.

This clonotype was observed once. As the CDR3 is not closed by the conserved phenylalanine or tryptophan, this likely results from a read error. The chain recombines TRBV14 with TRBJ1-2; TRBD1 matches at 8 bases. The ends lost 5 bases at V and 1 base at J; junction bases unmatched: 9. Germline CDR1 is SGHDN and CDR2 is FVKESK. CDR3 length: 16 residues. CDR3 in amino acids: CASSAHTGGINYGYTS. CDR3 DNA: TGTGCCAGCAGCGCCCATACAGGGGGGATTAACTATGGCTACACCTCC.

With regard to this clonotype: A clone one base away is much larger, so this may be a read error. The chain couples TRBV29-1 to TRBJ2-3; D unresolved. The CDR3 is 14 amino acids. Trimming cost V 5 bases and J 2 bases, with 14 bases left between them. Germline V lookup: CDR1 SQVTM, CDR2 ANQGSEA. For the CDR3, the DNA is TGCAGCGTTCGAGTGGGCGGTACCACAGATACGCAGTATTTT. This gives the protein CSVRVGGTTDTQYF.

The chain is built from TRBV7-9 and TRBJ1-1; perhaps TRBD1 as D (5 bases). This CDR3 has 15 residues. Germline V gives CDR1 SEHNR, CDR2 FQNEAQ (reference sequence). V was clipped by 5 bases and J by 1 base, with 14 bases between them. The CDR3 DNA reads TGTGCCAGCAGCATAAGGGGCCGACGGAACACTGAAGCTTTCTTT. It specifies CASSIRGRRNTEAFF.

This clonotype was detected many times. This sequence joins TRBV5-5 and TRBJ1-1; D unclear. Germline-derived CDR1 and CDR2 are SGHKS and YYEKEE (reference sequence). This CDR3 comprises 14 residues. V was pared by 1 base and J by 1 base, with 8 bases between. The CDR3 loop is CASSLTGGNTEAFF. The CDR3 DNA is TGTGCCAGCAGCTTGACCGGTGGGAACACTGAAGCTTTCTTT.

J is TRBJ2-7 and V is TRBV14; 7 nucleotides agree with TRBD2. Germline V gene data show CDR1 as SGHDN and CDR2 as FVKESK. J was trimmed by 3 bases and V by 5 bases; bases with no gene match: 10. The CDR3 spans 15 residues. CDR3 sequence: CASSTPIGGSYEQYF. The CDR3 bases are TGTGCCAGCAGCACACCCATTGGCGGGAGCTACGAGCAGTACTTC.

On this clonotype: This may be a read error: a much more frequent sequence differs by one nucleotide. The V gene is TRBV14, the J gene TRBJ2-3; D remains unclear. Germline V gene data show CDR1 as SGHDN and CDR2 as FVKESK. CDR3 length: 12 amino acids. This chain's CDR3 is CAISQVSDTQYF. The CDR3 coding sequence is TGTGCCATCAGCCAAGTTTCGGATACGCAGTATTTT.

The V and J genes are TRBV4-3 and TRBJ2-2; no clear D gene. Germline loops: CDR1 LGHNA, CDR2 YSLEER. The CDR3 has 16 residues. Trimming cost V 3 bases and J 2 bases, with 13 bases left between them. CDR3 protein: CASSQVGKGNTGELFF. DNA for the CDR3: TGCGCCAGCAGCCAGGTTGGTAAGGGAAACACCGGGGAGCTGTTTTTT.

A note on this clonotype: At one of its ends the junction is not consistent with the germline gene, which may arise from a read error. The chain has TRBV5-1 and TRBJ2-5, with a weak D call TRBD2 (6 bases). CDR1 is SGHRS and CDR2 is YFSETQ in the germline V gene. CDR3 length equals 15 residues. Here the CDR3 DNA reads TGCGCCAGCAGCTTGACCGGGGGTCGGGGAGAGGCCCAGTACTTC. Translated: CASSLTGGRGEAQYF.

This clonotype came up a few times. The gene calls are TRBV7-9 and TRBJ2-7; D ambiguous. The CDR3 consists of 13 residues. Looked up from germline, CDR1 is SEHNR and CDR2 is FQNEAQ (reference sequence). V was clipped by 1 base and J by 5 bases, with 9 bases between them. The CDR3 DNA follows: TGTGCCAGCAGCTTAGACACTACCCACGAGCAGTACTTC. Its translation is CASSLDTTHEQYF.

V gene TRBV5-4 combines with J gene TRBJ2-1; D remains unclear. The V end lost 5 bases, the J end lost 4 bases, and 4 bases lay between the germline ends. This CDR3 is built from 11 residues. Germline CDR1 and CDR2: SGHNT and YYREEE (reference sequence). The CDR3 here is CASRLYNEQFF. In nucleotides, the CDR3 is TGTGCCAGCAGATTGTACAATGAGCAGTTCTTC. The whole variable domain, filled in from reference TRBV5-4 and TRBJ2-1, reads ETGVTQSPTHLIKTRGQQVTLRCSSQSGHNTVSWYQQALGQGPQFIFQYYREEENGRGNFPPRFSGLQFPNYSSELNVNALELDDSALYLCASRLYNEQFFGPGTRLTVL.

The chain joins TRBV29-1 to TRBJ1-2; 7 bases agree with TRBD1. The trim removed 5 bases at V and 1 base at J, leaving 16 bases unmatched. The CDR3 is 17 amino acids. The germline gives CDR1 SQVTM, CDR2 ANQGSEA. CDR3 sequence: CSVPALDRSTHNYGYTF. The CDR3 DNA reads as TGCAGCGTTCCCGCGTTGGACAGGAGCACCCATAACTATGGCTACACCTTC.

V gene TRBV7-8 combines with J gene TRBJ2-1; 7 bases map to TRBD1. CDR3 length equals 16 residues. Looked up from germline, CDR1 is SGHVS and CDR2 is FQNEAQ. Unmatched junction bases numbered 11, after V lost 8 bases and J lost 1 base. The CDR3 coding sequence is TGTGCCAGCTGCCACCAGGGGGTGGGGTCCTACAATGAGCAGTTCTTC. Translation gives CASCHQGVGSYNEQFF.

This clonotype was picked up a small number of times. The rearrangement links TRBV20-1 to TRBJ2-1; no firm D call. Looked up from germline, CDR1 is DFQATT and CDR2 is SNEGSKA (reference sequence). The V end lost 5 bases, the J end lost 9 bases, and 11 bases lay between the germline ends. The CDR3 is 11 amino acids. The CDR3 loop reads CSAFLAFEQFF. The CDR3 bases are TGCAGTGCTTTCTTAGCTTTTGAGCAGTTCTTC.

For this clonotype: A much larger clone sits a single nucleotide away, making a read error possible. V and J are TRBV6-1 and TRBJ2-3, with D tentatively TRBD2 (7 bases). The germline gives CDR1 MNHNS, CDR2 SASEGT. V lost 6 bases and J lost 1, with 17 bases in between. This CDR3 is 16 amino acids long. The CDR3 sequence is CASRRGRLAGTDTQYF. The CDR3 nucleotides read TGTGCCAGCAGAAGGGGGAGACTAGCCGGCACAGATACGCAGTATTTT.

This clonotype occurred a few times. The rearrangement uses TRBV30 and TRBJ1-2; 9 positions agree with TRBD1. The CDR3 spans 16 residues. CDR1 and CDR2 (germline): GTSNPN, SVGIG (reference sequence). V trimming: 4 bases; J trimming: 4 bases; junction bases outside the gene matches: 13. CDR3 nucleotides: TGTGCCTGGACCTCGAACCAGGACAGGGGTGTCTATGGCTACACCTTC. It specifies CAWTSNQDRGVYGYTF.

For this clonotype: The conserved closing phenylalanine or tryptophan is absent in this CDR3, likely reflecting a read error. The chain couples TRBV11-2 to TRBJ1-1; 7 positions agree with TRBD1. Germline CDR1 SGHAT, CDR2 FQNNGV. There are 14 residues in the CDR3. The CDR3 sequence: CTSSPTGMNTEAFL. CDR3 nucleotide sequence: TGTACCAGCAGCCCGACAGGGATGAACACTGAAGCTTTCCTT.

CDR3 nucleotides: TGTGCCAGCAGGGGCTCTAAGGGACAGGGCGCGACCTACGAGCAGTACTTC. Encoded protein: CASRGSKGQGATYEQYF. J is TRBJ2-7 and V is TRBV6-5; 9 bases are a match to TRBD1. After removal of 6 bases from V and 2 bases from J, the junction contained 14 bases not matched to a gene. There are 17 residues in the CDR3. Germline loops: CDR1 MNHEY, CDR2 SVGAGI.